Listed below are T cell receptor beta chains from one sample, sequenced in a study of CD8+ T cells in alopecia areata. TCRdb's table, derived via immunoSEQ multiplex PCR, lists solely in-frame clones and lacks some. Among tens of thousands of clones, 55% to 65% were seen once, and the ten largest hold approximately 19%. The input for sequencing was CD8+ T cells sorted from blood, taken at week 0. The origin of the receptors is a human donor with alopecia areata. Both conserved end residues are trimmed from each CDR3. A clone size is listed for some rows: how often the clone was seen (once, few, many), or a class if it is expanded.

clone_size: few; v_call: TRBV7-6; j_call: TRBJ1-3; cdr3_aa: ASSLSTASGNTIY
clone_size: -; v_call: TRBV4-3; j_call: TRBJ2-2; cdr3_aa: ASSQDRLAGIGELF
clone_size: -; v_call: TRBV7-6; j_call: TRBJ2-7; cdr3_aa: ASSLDQGSYEQY
clone_size: -; v_call: TRBV13; j_call: TRBJ1-2; cdr3_aa: ASSESTGEGWHGYT
clone_size: -; v_call: TRBV27; j_call: TRBJ2-7; cdr3_aa: ASSLAGTGEWEQY
clone_size: -; v_call: TRBV29-1; j_call: TRBJ1-5; cdr3_aa: RLDHPGQGLQPQH
clone_size: few; v_call: TRBV5-4; j_call: TRBJ1-3; cdr3_aa: ASSSGTYGNTIY
clone_size: -; v_call: TRBV25-1; j_call: TRBJ2-2; cdr3_aa: ASTPTGENTGELF
clone_size: -; v_call: TRBV27; j_call: TRBJ2-1; cdr3_aa: ASSPGLAVNEQF
clone_size: -; v_call: TRBV29-1; j_call: TRBJ2-1; cdr3_aa: SVGSLTSGSNEQF
clone_size: few; v_call: TRBV4-1; j_call: TRBJ2-7; cdr3_aa: ASSQVPGAYEQY
clone_size: -; v_call: TRBV6-5; j_call: TRBJ2-1; cdr3_aa: ASSETSGSYNEQF
clone_size: once; v_call: TRBV15; j_call: TRBJ1-2; cdr3_aa: ATSRDRTVSNYGYT
clone_size: -; v_call: TRBV27; j_call: TRBJ2-6; cdr3_aa: ASSASGANVLT
clone_size: -; v_call: TRBV4-1; j_call: TRBJ2-6; cdr3_aa: ASSHDLTGKSGANVLT
clone_size: few; v_call: TRBV4-1; j_call: TRBJ2-7; cdr3_aa: ASSQVGTSGLEQY
clone_size: -; v_call: TRBV2; j_call: TRBJ2-7; cdr3_aa: ASTPTPGTSYEQY
clone_size: -; v_call: TRBV4-1; j_call: TRBJ1-2; cdr3_aa: ASSQVGTAEDGYT
clone_size: many; v_call: TRBV9; j_call: TRBJ2-7; cdr3_aa: ATNREGLIVSLEY
clone_size: -; v_call: TRBV4-1; j_call: TRBJ1-1; cdr3_aa: ASSQLTGQGANTEAF
clone_size: few; v_call: TRBV6-5; j_call: TRBJ1-2; cdr3_aa: ASSLKLGTHYGYT
clone_size: once; v_call: TRBV2; j_call: TRBJ2-7; cdr3_aa: ASSEGLASIESYEQY
clone_size: -; v_call: TRBV5-1; j_call: TRBJ2-1; cdr3_aa: ASSPDSLVGGFDEQF
clone_size: few; v_call: TRBV29-1; j_call: TRBJ2-1; cdr3_aa: SVEAGFKYASGGVSYNEQF
clone_size: -; v_call: TRBV28; j_call: TRBJ2-7; cdr3_aa: ASSLGALGRGDEQY
clone_size: -; v_call: TRBV7-8; j_call: TRBJ2-1; cdr3_aa: ASSKGLAGPQAEQF
clone_size: once; v_call: TRBV5-6; j_call: TRBJ1-1; cdr3_aa: ASSLGMNTEAF
clone_size: -; v_call: TRBV29-1; j_call: TRBJ2-3; cdr3_aa: SSSSPGETDTQY
clone_size: few; v_call: TRBV28; j_call: TRBJ1-2; cdr3_aa: AVDHRGRGSGYT
clone_size: -; v_call: TRBV7-3; j_call: TRBJ1-1; cdr3_aa: ASSQGQGAQFPEAF
clone_size: few; v_call: TRBV7-9; j_call: TRBJ2-7; cdr3_aa: ASSLSTGTYEQY
clone_size: -; v_call: TRBV29-1; j_call: TRBJ1-1; cdr3_aa: SVERFFTEAF
clone_size: -; v_call: TRBV29-1; j_call: TRBJ2-1; cdr3_aa: SVSDRGTYNEQF
clone_size: few; v_call: TRBV7-9; j_call: TRBJ2-3; cdr3_aa: ASSLALGATDTQY
clone_size: -; v_call: TRBV7-9; j_call: TRBJ1-5; cdr3_aa: ASSLGWPSSNQPQH
clone_size: -; v_call: TRBV11-2; j_call: TRBJ2-1; cdr3_aa: ASSLEQGTSPHSNEQF
clone_size: -; v_call: TRBV27; j_call: TRBJ2-3; cdr3_aa: ASSLGGTDTQY
clone_size: -; v_call: TRBV28; j_call: TRBJ2-5; cdr3_aa: ASSSSTLAGAQETQY
clone_size: once; v_call: TRBV28; j_call: TRBJ1-2; cdr3_aa: ASSYQGGGYT
clone_size: -; v_call: TRBV6-5; j_call: TRBJ1-5; cdr3_aa: ASSARTGGNQPQH
clone_size: -; v_call: TRBV27; j_call: TRBJ2-3; cdr3_aa: ASSSGLEPDTQY
clone_size: -; v_call: TRBV6-6; j_call: TRBJ2-5; cdr3_aa: ASSYSSRSQETQY